This T cell receptor (beta chain) was recorded in a study of tissue T cells after allogeneic stem cell transplantation. Whole-study context: Gastrointestinal graft-versus-host disease was present in all patients, each treated with several therapy lines. General observations from the study: Anatomically similar tissues had similar TCR repertoires within each patient.

Only in-frame clones appear in the TCRdb table, and some are missing; sequencing was by immunoSEQ multiplex PCR. The sample records about 28,000 clones, 85% to 90% being singletons. V was clipped by 10 bases and J by 4 bases; unmatched bases: 5. CDR3 length: 12 amino acids. A remark on this clone: The target antigen is unknown.

This clonotype was obtained from a woman aged 18-50 years who later had graft-versus-host disease after an allogeneic stem cell transplant. This sample comprised blood, obtained before transplantation. This chain links TRBV12-3 or TRBV12-4 with TRBJ1-1; 8 positions agree with TRBD1. The CDR3 nucleotides are TGTGCCATAACGACAGGGGTCACTGAAGCTTTCTTT. Its protein product is CAITTGVTEAFF.